Sequencing of this TCR beta chain was carried out in a study of cytomegalovirus exposure and HLA in healthy donors. Findings and caveats of the study: Serostatus for CMV was the only available immune exposure information.

13 Jbeta primers and 60 Vbeta primers were used for the PCR. This table comes from immunoSEQ multiplex PCR, and its TCRdb copy is limited to in-frame clones, with some not included. The sample has 45,000 to 55,000 clones. Trimming removed 0 bases from V and 8 bases from J; junction bases left unmatched: 5. Per the germline V gene, CDR1 is SGHDT and CDR2 is YYEEEE. The CDR3 extends over 14 amino acids. As concerns this clone: The antigen is not known.

Sample: PBMCs. The chain combines TRBV5-6 with TRBJ1-5; 7 nucleotides match TRBD1. The receptor was derived from a male donor in good health and CMV-seropositive. CDR3 nucleotides: TGTGCCAGCAGCTTGGCGGACAGGACGGAGCCCCAGCATTTT. Its protein is CASSLADRTEPQHF.